A selection of T cell receptor beta chains follows, all from one sample in a study of brain T cells in children with intractable seizures. TCRdb keeps only in-frame clones here, not all; method: immunoSEQ multiplex PCR. The sample includes about 340,000 clones, more than 85% of them seen just once. Sample: peripheral blood, taken approximately 5 months after surgery. These receptors all come from a boy in the first two years of life with tuberous sclerosis and intractable seizures. CDR3s include the opening cysteine and the closing phenylalanine or tryptophan. A D gene is named only where the DNA matches it firmly.

CDR3: CASSRSVDRTSGANVLTF
D: NA
J: TRBJ2-6
V: TRBV18

CDR3: CASSPRPAEDTQYF
D: NA
J: TRBJ2-3
V: TRBV6-5

CDR3: CASSFRQGKGEKLFF
D: TRBD1
J: TRBJ1-4
V: TRBV5-4

CDR3: CASSVEGASNQPQHF
D: TRBD1
J: TRBJ1-5
V: TRBV9

CDR3: CASSFIASYGYTF
D: NA
J: TRBJ1-2
V: TRBV7-8

CDR3: CASRPILAGVFNEQFF
D: TRBD2
J: TRBJ2-1
V: TRBV5-8

CDR3: CASSEPLTGTGANVLTF
D: NA
J: TRBJ2-6
V: TRBV6-1

CDR3: CASRLALGTEAFF
D: NA
J: TRBJ1-1
V: TRBV5-6

CDR3: CASSDEWGVYNEQFF
D: NA
J: TRBJ2-1
V: TRBV6-4

CDR3: CAWSLRVADQPQHF
D: NA
J: TRBJ1-5
V: TRBV30

CDR3: CASSSQRTGSNEQFF
D: TRBD1
J: TRBJ2-1
V: TRBV7-9

CDR3: CASSMSLNTEAFF
D: NA
J: TRBJ1-1
V: TRBV19

CDR3: CASSLLSYGYTF
D: NA
J: TRBJ1-2
V: TRBV28